This T cell receptor beta chain comes out of a study of T cells in Graves' hyperthyroidism and ophthalmopathy. The CDR3 regions of TCR beta were amplified from RNA transcripts. When the TCR CDR3 underwent first-round RT-PCR, the HTBI primer set was used. TCRdb re-derived calls from the multiplex PCR reads in MiXCR, one entry per CDR3 protein. Found here are some 690,000 distinct CDR3 sequences, 15% to 20% of them singletons; the top ten hold 15% to 19%. Per germline, CDR1 SNHLY and CDR2 FYNNEI. The germline V and J ends were trimmed by 6 bases and 5 bases, with 20 bases remaining between them. The CDR3 is 15 amino acids.

The chain employs TRBV2 and TRBJ2-7; D possibly matches TRBD1 or TRBD2 (5 bases each). Sequences were obtained from blood. The sequence was collected from a man between 45 and 60 years old with Graves' hyperthyroidism. The CDR3, as DNA: TGTGCCAGCAGCCGGGGCAGGTGGTCCCTGAACGAGCAGTACTTC. It yields the protein CASSRGRWSLNEQYF. Supplemented by reference TRBV2 and TRBJ2-7, the full variable domain reads EPEVTQTPSHQVTQMGQEVILRCVPISNHLYFYWYRQILGQKVEFLVSFYNNEISEKSEIFDDQFSVERPDGSNFTLKIRSTKLEDSAMYFCASSRGRWSLNEQYFGPGTRLTVT.